This entry lists 18 T cell receptor beta chains sequenced from one sample in a study of OX40 agonist ivuxolimab in advanced cancers. Repertoires were generated with immunoSEQ multiplex PCR, while TCRdb's copy carries only in-frame clones and drops some. The top ten clones hold under 0.55% of a sample with about 98,000 clones, roughly 87% of them seen once. Sequenced here: CD4+ or CD8+ T cells sorted from blood, sampled in a trial of the OX40 agonist ivuxolimab. The receptors were gathered from an adult with an advanced solid tumor such as melanoma, head and neck, liver or kidney cancer.

The rearrangement uses TRBV2 and TRBJ1-1; D is unclear. This CDR3 comprises 13 residues. Germline V gene data show CDR1 as SNHLY and CDR2 as FYNNEI. The V end was cut by 1 base, the J end by 8 bases, with 11 bases between. The CDR3 loop is CASSEGPPLEAFF. The CDR3 DNA follows: TGTGCCAGCAGTGAAGGTCCCCCTTTGGAAGCTTTCTTT. The whole variable domain, filled in from reference TRBV2 and TRBJ1-1, reads EPEVTQTPSHQVTQMGQEVILRCVPISNHLYFYWYRQILGQKVEFLVSFYNNEISEKSEIFDDQFSVERPDGSNFTLKIRSTKLEDSAMYFCASSEGPPLEAFFGQGTRLTVV.

The genes are TRBV10-1 and TRBJ1-6; a weak D match, TRBD1 (6 bases). This CDR3 spans 15 amino acids. The germline V and J ends were trimmed by 7 bases and 8 bases, with 18 bases remaining between them. Per germline, CDR1 WNHNN and CDR2 SYGVQD (reference sequence). The CDR3 DNA is TGCGCCAGCAATAGGGGGGGGGAGGAGGATTCACCCCTCCACTTT. This encodes CASNRGGEEDSPLHF.

The chain couples TRBV2 to TRBJ1-1; no firm D call. In germline, CDR1 is SNHLY, CDR2 FYNNEI. The CDR3 is 15 residues long. Trimming left V 0 bases short and J 4 bases short, with 12 bases between. CDR3 in amino acids: CASSEALGLRTEAFF. The CDR3 region has the DNA TGTGCCAGCAGTGAAGCGTTGGGGTTGCGCACTGAAGCTTTCTTT.

The V gene is TRBV4-1, the J gene TRBJ1-2; unclear D gene. The CDR3 extends over 12 amino acids. V gave up 5 bases and J gave up 8 bases, with 12 bases separating them. CDR1 and CDR2 (germline): MGHRA, YSYEKL. The CDR3: CASSARARGYTF. Here the CDR3 DNA reads TGCGCCAGCAGCGCGAGGGCGCGGGGCTACACCTTC.

CDR3 sequence (DNA): TGTGCCAGCTCACCGTTTACCCAGGGGGCCCTGAACACTGAAGCTTTCTTT. Translating gives CASSPFTQGALNTEAFF. The V call is TRBV18, the J call TRBJ1-1; 8 bases agree with TRBD1. Germline lookup yields CDR1 KGHSH and CDR2 LQKENI. The CDR3 contains 17 residues. The V and J ends lost 3 bases and 0 bases, in that order; junction bases with no gene match: 9. Filled out from reference TRBV18 and TRBJ1-1, the complete variable domain reads NAGVMQNPRHLVRRRGQEARLRCSPMKGHSHVYWYRQLPEEGLKFMVYLQKENIIDESGMPKERFSAEFPKEGPSILRIQQVVRGDSAAYFCASSPFTQGALNTEAFFGQGTRLTVV.

J is TRBJ1-3 and V is TRBV11-2; D is possibly TRBD1 (5 bases). The V gene lost 2 bases and the J gene lost 0 bases, with 11 bases spanning the gap. CDR3 length: 16 residues. Germline CDR1 is SGHAT and CDR2 is FQNNGV. The CDR3 region has the DNA TGTGCCAGCAGCTTAACTAGGGACCTCTCTGGAAACACCATATATTTT. This gives the protein CASSLTRDLSGNTIYF.

This chain joins TRBV11-2 and TRBJ2-7; TRBD1 matches at 8 bases. CDR1 is SGHAT and CDR2 is FQNNGV in the germline V gene. The CDR3 totals 15 residues. Trimming cost V 3 bases and J 4 bases; bases outside gene matches: 8. The CDR3 loop reads CASSLTRDRLYEQYF. In DNA, the CDR3 is TGTGCCAGCAGCTTGACCCGGGACAGGTTATACGAGCAGTACTTC. The variable domain in full, completed from reference TRBV11-2 and TRBJ2-7, reads EAGVAQSPRYKIIEKRQSVAFWCNPISGHATLYWYQQILGQGPKLLIQFQNNGVVDDSQLPKDRFSAERLKGVDSTLKIQPAKLEDSAVYLCASSLTRDRLYEQYFGPGTRLTVT.

The chain combines TRBV5-8 with TRBJ1-3; unclear D gene. Trimming removed 9 bases from V and 0 bases from J, with 13 bases in between. Germline V gene lookup returns CDR1 SGHTS and CDR2 YDEGEE. CDR3 length equals 14 residues. The CDR3 region is CATPSGRSGNTIYF. CDR3 DNA: TGTGCCACCCCGTCGGGCCGCTCTGGAAACACCATATATTTT.

The CDR3 region is CASSQDMAGGNYGYTF. The CDR3 DNA reads as TGCGCCAGCAGCCAAGACATGGCAGGGGGGAACTATGGCTACACCTTC. The V and J genes are TRBV4-1 and TRBJ1-2; 7 bases align to TRBD1. CDR3 length: 16 residues. After removal of 0 bases from V and 2 bases from J, the junction contained 6 bases not matched to a gene. In germline, CDR1 is MGHRA, CDR2 YSYEKL.

The V gene is TRBV15, the J gene TRBJ2-7; perhaps D is TRBD1 or TRBD2 (5 bases each). The CDR3 is 15 residues long. Germline V gene sequence: CDR1 LNHNV, CDR2 YYDKDF (reference sequence). Trimming removed 0 bases from V and 2 bases from J, with 11 bases in between. CDR3 sequence: CATSRDLGVTYEQYF. The CDR3 DNA follows: TGTGCCACCAGCAGAGATCTGGGGGTTACCTACGAGCAGTACTTC.

V gene TRBV20-1 combines with J gene TRBJ1-3, with D unresolved. The CDR3 is 11 residues long. Germline CDR1 and CDR2: DFQATT and SNEGSKA (reference sequence). V lost 1 base and J lost 2, with 0 bases in between. CDR3 in DNA: TGCAGTGCTAGAGCTGGAAACACCATATATTTT. It specifies CSARAGNTIYF.

The chain uses TRBV5-5 and TRBJ2-1; D remains ambiguous. The CDR3 contains 14 residues. Germline V gene sequence: CDR1 SGHKS, CDR2 YYEKEE (reference sequence). Trimming took 2 bases from V and 4 from J, leaving 10 bases between them. CDR3 region: CASSFGDIYNEQFF. CDR3 nucleotides: TGTGCCAGCAGCTTCGGTGATATATACAATGAGCAGTTCTTC.

V and J are TRBV4-1 and TRBJ1-2; 7 bases line up with TRBD1. Germline trimming cut 1 base from V and 4 bases from J; bases unmatched to any gene: 6. CDR3 size: 15 residues. CDR1 MGHRA and CDR2 YSYEKL come from the germline V gene. CDR3 sequence reads: CASSQAWDSFYGYTF. The CDR3 DNA follows: TGCGCCAGCAGCCAAGCTTGGGACAGCTTCTATGGCTACACCTTC.

The V call is TRBV10-3, the J call TRBJ2-1, with a tentative D call TRBD1 (6 bases). The V gene lost 0 bases and the J gene lost 1 base, with 10 bases spanning the gap. CDR1 and CDR2 from the germline V gene are ENHRY and SYGVKD. The CDR3 sequence is 16 residues long. CDR3 bases: TGTGCCATCAGTGAGTCCGGGCAGGGGTCCTACAATGAGCAGTTCTTC. Encoded protein: CAISESGQGSYNEQFF.

This clone was observed a few times. V and J are TRBV5-1 and TRBJ1-1, with D unresolved. The CDR3 spans 13 residues. Trimming took 0 bases from V and 3 from J, leaving 6 bases between them. The germline V gene encodes CDR1 SGHRS and CDR2 YFSETQ. This chain's CDR3 is CASSLDGYTEAFF. In nucleotides, the CDR3 is TGCGCCAGCAGCTTGGACGGTTACACTGAAGCTTTCTTT.

This clone has just a few counts. CDR3: CASSVGQGIHETQYF. The CDR3 DNA sequence: TGTGCCAGCAGCGTAGGCCAGGGAATTCATGAGACCCAGTACTTC. This chain connects TRBV9 to TRBJ2-5, with D tentatively TRBD1 (5 bases). The CDR3 totals 15 residues. V dropped 0 bases and J dropped 5 bases, with 14 bases sitting between them. The V gene's germline CDR1 is SGDLS and CDR2 YYNGEE.

The J gene is TRBJ2-5, the V gene TRBV29-1; TRBD1 matches at 7 bases. Germline CDR1 reads SQVTM; CDR2 reads ANQGSEA. The CDR3 sequence is 12 residues long. Germline trimming cut 6 bases from V and 3 bases from J; bases unmatched to any gene: 4. CDR3 nucleotides: TGCAGCGTCGTCGGGACAGAAGAGACCCAGTACTTC. It yields the protein CSVVGTEETQYF.

This chain links TRBV4-2 with TRBJ2-1; weak D call: TRBD1 (6 bases). The germline CDR1 and CDR2 sequences are LGHNA and YNFKEQ. The CDR3 is 16 residues long. Between the trimmed V and J ends, which lost 5 bases and 0 bases, there was a span of 14 bases. Here the CDR3 reads CASSALRGNSYNEQFF. The CDR3 nucleotides are TGTGCCAGCAGCGCCCTGAGGGGGAACTCCTACAATGAGCAGTTCTTC.